Listed below are T cell receptor beta chains from one sample, sequenced in a study of cytomegalovirus exposure and HLA in healthy donors. Generated by immunoSEQ multiplex PCR, the TCRdb table keeps only in-frame clones and is missing some. The sample yields 130,000 to 150,000 clones, approximately 79% seen once. Sequenced input: PBMCs. The origin of the receptors is a man between 18 and 35 years old in good health and CMV-seropositive. CDR3s include the opening cysteine and the closing phenylalanine or tryptophan. The order of the fields is CDR3 length, D gene, clone size, J gene, V gene, CDR3 DNA, CDR3 protein. The D gene is left open where the match is weak. Some rows have no size entry. The others give once, few or many, or a class for an expanded clone.

len: 16
d_gene: TRBD1
abundance: .
j_gene: TRBJ1-5
v_gene: TRBV10-3
CDR3nt: TGTGCCATCAGCGAAGGACAGGGTGGGAACAATCAGCCCCAGCATTTT
CDR3aa: CAISEGQGGNNQPQHF

len: 14
d_gene: .
abundance: few
j_gene: TRBJ1-1
v_gene: TRBV6-6
CDR3nt: TGTGCCAGCAGAGTTGCAGGGAGGGCCACTGAAGCTTTCTTT
CDR3aa: CASRVAGRATEAFF

len: 17
d_gene: TRBD2
abundance: .
j_gene: TRBJ2-5
v_gene: TRBV9
CDR3nt: TGTGCCAGCAGCGTAGAGGGACTAGCGGGGTTTGAGGAGACCCAGTACTTC
CDR3aa: CASSVEGLAGFEETQYF

len: 14
d_gene: TRBD1
abundance: .
j_gene: TRBJ2-7
v_gene: TRBV6-1
CDR3nt: TGTGCCAGCAGTATCAGGACAGGGGGCTACGAGCAGTACTTC
CDR3aa: CASSIRTGGYEQYF

len: 15
d_gene: .
abundance: .
j_gene: TRBJ1-4
v_gene: TRBV7-2
CDR3nt: TGTGCCAGCAGACTCCAAGTGGGGGGTAATGAAAAACTGTTTTTT
CDR3aa: CASRLQVGGNEKLFF

len: 14
d_gene: .
abundance: .
j_gene: TRBJ2-7
v_gene: TRBV9
CDR3nt: TGTGCCAGCAGCGTAGGTGGAGGAACCTACGAGCAGTACTTC
CDR3aa: CASSVGGGTYEQYF

len: 17
d_gene: TRBD2
abundance: .
j_gene: TRBJ2-7
v_gene: TRBV4-2
CDR3nt: TGTGCCAGCAGCCAAGGAATAGGGACTACATCCGGGTACGAGCAGTACTTC
CDR3aa: CASSQGIGTTSGYEQYF

len: 14
d_gene: .
abundance: .
j_gene: TRBJ2-3
v_gene: TRBV11-2
CDR3nt: TGTGCCAGCGCGCTGAGAGTAAGCACAGATACGCAGTATTTT
CDR3aa: CASALRVSTDTQYF

len: 17
d_gene: TRBD1
abundance: .
j_gene: TRBJ1-6
v_gene: TRBV18
CDR3nt: TGTGCCAGCTCACCACTTTCCTCGGGACAGGGCAATTCACCCCTCCACTTT
CDR3aa: CASSPLSSGQGNSPLHF

len: 18
d_gene: .
abundance: few
j_gene: TRBJ1-4
v_gene: TRBV6-1
CDR3nt: TGTGCCAGCAGTGAAGCGGTGTGGCAGTTTGCAACTAATGAAAAACTGTTTTTT
CDR3aa: CASSEAVWQFATNEKLFF

len: 13
d_gene: TRBD1
abundance: .
j_gene: TRBJ1-5
v_gene: TRBV2
CDR3nt: TGTGCCAGCAGGGGACAGGGCAATCAGCCCCAGCATTTT
CDR3aa: CASRGQGNQPQHF

len: 14
d_gene: .
abundance: .
j_gene: TRBJ2-7
v_gene: TRBV28
CDR3nt: TGTGCCAGCAGTCCTGAGGCACTATCCTACGAGCAGTACTTC
CDR3aa: CASSPEALSYEQYF

len: 14
d_gene: TRBD1
abundance: .
j_gene: TRBJ1-1
v_gene: TRBV27
CDR3nt: TGTGCCAGCAGTATGGGACAGCTACACACTGAAGCTTTCTTT
CDR3aa: CASSMGQLHTEAFF

len: 12
d_gene: .
abundance: .
j_gene: TRBJ1-1
v_gene: TRBV30
CDR3nt: TGTGCCTGGAGTGGGCCACAGACTGAAGCTTTCTTT
CDR3aa: CAWSGPQTEAFF

len: 16
d_gene: .
abundance: .
j_gene: TRBJ1-5
v_gene: TRBV2
CDR3nt: TGTGCCAGCAGTGGCCCGGGAGGGAGGGGCAATCAGCCCCAGCATTTT
CDR3aa: CASSGPGGRGNQPQHF

len: 13
d_gene: .
abundance: .
j_gene: TRBJ2-3
v_gene: TRBV9
CDR3nt: TGTGCCAGCTCCGGGGTCTCGACAGATACGCAGTATTTT
CDR3aa: CASSGVSTDTQYF

len: 13
d_gene: .
abundance: .
j_gene: TRBJ2-7
v_gene: TRBV29-1
CDR3nt: TGCAGCGTTGTCGTGGGGCAGCCCTACGAGCAGTACTTC
CDR3aa: CSVVVGQPYEQYF

len: 13
d_gene: .
abundance: .
j_gene: TRBJ2-7
v_gene: TRBV2
CDR3nt: TGTGCCAGCAGCAAAGGGGTCAGCTACGAGCAGTACTTC
CDR3aa: CASSKGVSYEQYF

len: 17
d_gene: TRBD1
abundance: .
j_gene: TRBJ2-7
v_gene: TRBV9
CDR3nt: TGTGCCAGCAGCGTAGATTTCGGGACAGGGGTCCGCTTAGAGCAGTACTTC
CDR3aa: CASSVDFGTGVRLEQYF

len: 14
d_gene: TRBD2
abundance: .
j_gene: TRBJ2-1
v_gene: TRBV27
CDR3nt: TGTGCCAGCAGTTCGACTAGCGGGAGCGATGAGCAGTTCTTC
CDR3aa: CASSSTSGSDEQFF

len: 12
d_gene: .
abundance: few
j_gene: TRBJ1-2
v_gene: TRBV19
CDR3nt: TGTGCCAGTAACGTCGCGTCGGGTGGCTACACCTTC
CDR3aa: CASNVASGGYTF

len: 14
d_gene: TRBD2
abundance: .
j_gene: TRBJ2-7
v_gene: TRBV7-2
CDR3nt: TGTGCCAGCAGCTCCCAGCGGGGGATCTACGAGCAGTACTTC
CDR3aa: CASSSQRGIYEQYF

len: 15
d_gene: .
abundance: .
j_gene: TRBJ2-6
v_gene: TRBV6-1
CDR3nt: TGTGCCAGCACCCTACGAGGTGGTGGGGCCAACGTCCTGACTTTC
CDR3aa: CASTLRGGGANVLTF

len: 14
d_gene: TRBD1
abundance: .
j_gene: TRBJ2-3
v_gene: TRBV5-1
CDR3nt: TGCGCCAGCAGCTTGGGACAGGGGGGAGATACGCAGTATTTT
CDR3aa: CASSLGQGGDTQYF

len: 14
d_gene: .
abundance: .
j_gene: TRBJ1-3
v_gene: TRBV19
CDR3nt: TGTGCCAGTAGCCCCAGAGGGCCGGGAAATACCATATATTTT
CDR3aa: CASSPRGPGNTIYF

len: 12
d_gene: .
abundance: .
j_gene: TRBJ2-3
v_gene: TRBV28
CDR3nt: TGTGCCGAGGGCAGGACCACAGATACGCAGTATTTT
CDR3aa: CAEGRTTDTQYF

len: 14
d_gene: .
abundance: .
j_gene: TRBJ2-7
v_gene: TRBV7-8
CDR3nt: TGTGCCAGCAGCTCTCGGCAGGCGTCCTACGAGCAGTACTTC
CDR3aa: CASSSRQASYEQYF

len: 15
d_gene: .
abundance: .
j_gene: TRBJ1-5
v_gene: TRBV10-2
CDR3nt: TGCGCCAGCAGTGAGGTGGTGGGGCTGTCTCAGCCCCAGCATTTT
CDR3aa: CASSEVVGLSQPQHF